The present T cell receptor (beta chain) was sequenced within a study of CD8 T cells in ankylosing spondylitis. Study-wide findings and caveats: It appeared that ankylosing spondylitis blood was characterized by a TCR beta motif of 8 or 9 highly homologous variants. CD8+ cells made up the disease-linked clones, which were relatively rare in peripheral blood.

The table lists this clonotype with a few counts. Its antigen is not identified. Via MiXCR, TCRdb re-called the 5' RACE reads, giving one row per CDR3 protein. The profile shows under 200,000 distinct CDR3 sequences, more than 9% of them singletons. The trim removed 7 bases at V and 8 bases at J, leaving 9 bases unmatched. The CDR3 has 15 residues. This TCR came from a male donor with ankylosing spondylitis or in good health (not recorded which). Sequencing was carried out using blood, either unsorted or a sorted T cell fraction (not recorded which). The chain joins TRBV12-3 or TRBV12-4 to TRBJ1-6, with TRBD1 matching 9 bases. The CDR3 loop is CASTSGQGEYSPLHF. In nucleotides, the CDR3 is TGTGCCAGCACCTCGGGACAGGGTGAATATTCACCCCTCCACTTT.